The 26 T cell receptor beta chains below come from one sample, sequenced in a study of OX40 agonist ivuxolimab in advanced cancers. Library method: the immunoSEQ multiplex PCR assay. TCRdb mirrors the immuneACCESS table, restricted to in-frame sequences. Some clones are absent from its copies; in checked studies, under half trace to an unresolved V gene, and the reason for the others is unknown. Recorded for this sample are more than 75,000 clones; 80% to 90% of them occurred a single time. The ten most abundant clones make up 0.75% to 0.95% of the sample. This specimen consisted of CD4+ or CD8+ T cells sorted from blood, obtained in a trial of the OX40 agonist ivuxolimab. The receptors stem from an adult with an advanced solid tumor such as melanoma, head and neck, liver or kidney cancer.

The sample holds a few counts of this clone. V and J are TRBV7-9 and TRBJ1-6; no clear D gene. V lost 7 bases and J lost 0, with 10 bases in between. In germline, CDR1 is SEHNR, CDR2 FQNEAQ (reference sequence). The length of the CDR3 is 15 residues. The CDR3 spells CASNDGSSYNSPLHF. The CDR3, as DNA: TGTGCCAGCAACGACGGGAGCTCCTATAATTCACCCCTCCACTTT.

The V gene is TRBV7-8, the J gene TRBJ2-3, with D possibly called TRBD1 or TRBD2 (5 bases each). The V and J ends lost 0 bases and 1 base respectively, with 11 bases between them. Germline CDR1 SGHVS, CDR2 FQNEAQ. CDR3 length equals 16 residues. CDR3 sequence (DNA): TGTGCCAGCAGCTTAGCGCCTGGGGGAGGCACAGATACGCAGTATTTT. Its translation is CASSLAPGGGTDTQYF.

The chain employs TRBV30 and TRBJ1-3; a possible D gene is TRBD1 (6 bases). Germline values: CDR1 GTSNPN, CDR2 SVGIG (reference sequence). The CDR3 covers 15 residues. The V gene lost 0 bases and the J gene lost 0 bases, with 9 bases spanning the gap. CDR3 protein: CAWSVRGGSGNTIYF. In DNA, the CDR3 is TGTGCCTGGAGTGTACGAGGGGGCTCTGGAAACACCATATATTTT.

The chain is built from TRBV29-1 and TRBJ2-5, with D uncertain. CDR1 is SQVTM, CDR2 ANQGSEA, per germline. The CDR3 spans 13 residues. Trimming shortened V by 3 bases and J by 0 bases, and 8 bases separated the two germline ends. The CDR3 DNA reads as TGCAGCGTTGATTTCCAGTACCAAGAGACCCAGTACTTC. Translated: CSVDFQYQETQYF.

The rearrangement uses TRBV19 and TRBJ2-2, with D maybe TRBD1 (6 bases). Germline values: CDR1 LNHDA, CDR2 SQIVND (reference sequence). Between the trimmed V and J ends, which lost 5 bases and 4 bases, there was a span of 14 bases. The CDR3 spans 15 residues. CDR3 nucleotides: TGTGCCAGTAGTGCGTTGGACAGACCCACCGGGGAGCTGTTTTTT. It translates to CASSALDRPTGELFF.

This rearrangement joins TRBV6-6 to TRBJ2-7; the D is unclear. The germline V and J ends were trimmed by 6 bases and 5 bases, with 14 bases remaining between them. The CDR3 covers 13 residues. The germline V gene has CDR1 MNHNY and CDR2 SVGAGI (reference sequence). The CDR3 loop is CASRQSQANEQYV. In DNA form, the CDR3 reads TGTGCCAGCAGACAGTCCCAGGCCAACGAGCAGTACGTC.

The sample holds one count of this clone. The rearrangement joins TRBV6-5 to TRBJ1-4; possibly TRBD1 for D (6 bases). V lost 3 bases and J lost 7, with 12 bases in between. CDR1 and CDR2 from the germline V gene are MNHEY and SVGAGI. CDR3 length: 14 residues. CDR3 sequence reads: CASSYQQGGEKLFF. CDR3 nucleotide sequence: TGTGCCAGCAGTTATCAACAGGGTGGTGAAAAACTGTTTTTT.

This clone appeared a single time. The chain links TRBV19 to TRBJ1-4; D uncertain. Germline V gives CDR1 LNHDA, CDR2 SQIVND (reference sequence). The CDR3 runs to 13 residues. V was cut by 3 bases and J by 12 bases, with 14 bases left in between. The CDR3 loop is CASSITVQAELFF. Here the CDR3 DNA reads TGTGCCAGTAGTATCACAGTCCAGGCGGAACTGTTTTTT.

The genes are TRBV21-1 and TRBJ1-5; whether TRBD1, the table's D call, matches the DNA was not checked. TRBV21-1 is labeled a pseudogene. This CDR3 contains 14 residues. The CDR3 sequence: CASSETGQNQPQHF. The CDR3 DNA reads as TGTGCCAGCAGTGAGACAGGCCAGAATCAGCCCCAGCATTTT.

The chain links TRBV19 to TRBJ1-5; D not resolved. The CDR3 contains 15 residues. V was trimmed by 4 bases and J by 0 bases, leaving 10 bases between them. The germline CDR1 and CDR2 sequences are LNHDA and SQIVND (reference sequence). The CDR3 sequence: CASSTRAASNQPQHF. The CDR3 DNA is TGTGCCAGTAGTACTCGCGCTGCTAGCAATCAGCCCCAGCATTTT.

The chain is built from TRBV5-8 and TRBJ2-3; possibly TRBD1 or TRBD2 for D (5 bases each). V was cut by 3 bases and J by 6 bases, with 14 bases left in between. This CDR3 has 14 residues. Germline V gene lookup returns CDR1 SGHTS and CDR2 YDEGEE. The CDR3 nucleotides are TGTGCCAGCAGCTCTGGGACCCGTTCCGATACGCAGTATTTT. Protein: CASSSGTRSDTQYF.

CDR3 sequence: CASSPQGSMNTEAFF. The CDR3 DNA is TGTGCCAGCAGCCCCCAGGGGAGCATGAACACTGAAGCTTTCTTT. J is TRBJ1-1 and V is TRBV7-9, with a weak D call TRBD1 (6 bases). V was clipped by 5 bases and J by 0 bases, with 13 bases between them. The CDR3 spans 15 residues. The V gene's germline CDR1 is SEHNR and CDR2 FQNEAQ (reference sequence).

The CDR3 DNA sequence: TGTGCCAGCATCCGGACAGCAGATACGCAGTATTTT. Protein product: CASIRTADTQYF. The genes are TRBV2 and TRBJ2-3, with D possibly TRBD1 on 6 matching bases. The ends were cut back, 7 bases at V and 4 bases at J, with 9 bases in the middle. This CDR3 contains 12 residues. Germline CDR1 and CDR2: SNHLY and FYNNEI.

This rearrangement joins TRBV2 to TRBJ2-7; no clear D. The germline gives CDR1 SNHLY, CDR2 FYNNEI. The V end lost 0 bases, the J end lost 4 bases, and 7 bases lay between the germline ends. This CDR3 spans 13 amino acids. CDR3 bases: TGTGCCAGCAGTGAAGCGCGTCAGTACGAGCAGTACTTC. Translation: CASSEARQYEQYF. Combining the CDR3 with reference TRBV2 and TRBJ2-7 gives the whole variable domain EPEVTQTPSHQVTQMGQEVILRCVPISNHLYFYWYRQILGQKVEFLVSFYNNEISEKSEIFDDQFSVERPDGSNFTLKIRSTKLEDSAMYFCASSEARQYEQYFGPGTRLTVT.

The rearrangement joins TRBV7-2 to TRBJ1-2; no reliable D call. Germline CDR1 is SGHTA and CDR2 is FQGNSA. The V gene lost 6 bases and the J gene lost 5 bases, with 13 bases spanning the gap. This CDR3 is 13 amino acids long. The CDR3 DNA reads TGTGCCAGCAGTCAGGAAACGATATATGGCTACACCTTC. It specifies CASSQETIYGYTF.

This rearrangement joins TRBV10-1 to TRBJ2-7; D unresolved. Germline lookup yields CDR1 WNHNN and CDR2 SYGVQD (reference sequence). The V end was cut by 5 bases, the J end by 4 bases, with 3 bases between. CDR3 length equals 10 residues. This CDR3 reads CASSLYEQYV. CDR3 coding DNA: TGCGCCAGCAGTCTTTACGAGCAGTACGTC.

The CDR3 protein is CASSIVPRRSYNEQFF. CDR3 sequence (DNA): TGTGCCAGTAGTATAGTCCCACGCCGCTCCTACAATGAGCAGTTCTTC. The chain is built from TRBV19 and TRBJ2-1, with unresolved D. The CDR3 consists of 16 residues. The germline V and J ends were trimmed by 1 base and 0 bases, with 10 bases remaining between them. From germline, CDR1 is LNHDA and CDR2 SQIVND (reference sequence).

The gene calls are TRBV7-9 and TRBJ2-7; the D is unclear. CDR1 is SEHNR and CDR2 is FQNEAQ in the germline V gene (reference sequence). V was clipped by 5 bases and J by 4 bases, with 12 bases between them. The CDR3 totals 13 residues. CDR3 loop: CASSTEKVYEQYV. The CDR3 DNA follows: TGTGCCAGCAGCACCGAGAAGGTATACGAGCAGTACGTC.

The CDR3 protein is CASSRAGGSSYEQYF. CDR3 nucleotide sequence: TGTGCCAGCAGCCGGGCGGGGGGAAGCTCCTACGAGCAGTACTTC. This chain links TRBV7-9 with TRBJ2-7; TRBD2 matches at 8 bases. CDR3 length: 15 residues. CDR1 SEHNR and CDR2 FQNEAQ come from the germline V gene (reference sequence). J lost 0 bases, V lost 5 bases, and 6 bases had no gene match.

The chain is built from TRBV2 and TRBJ1-1; D gene uncertain. Trimming removed 9 bases at V and 0 bases at J, with 17 bases between. Germline V gene lookup returns CDR1 SNHLY and CDR2 FYNNEI. CDR3 length: 15 amino acids. CDR3 region: CASSFRSFMNTEAFF. DNA for the CDR3: TGTGCCAGTTCATTCCGTTCCTTCATGAACACTGAAGCTTTCTTT. Full variable domain (outside the CDR3, taken from reference TRBV2 and TRBJ1-1): EPEVTQTPSHQVTQMGQEVILRCVPISNHLYFYWYRQILGQKVEFLVSFYNNEISEKSEIFDDQFSVERPDGSNFTLKIRSTKLEDSAMYFCASSFRSFMNTEAFFGQGTRLTVV.

The chain couples TRBV6-6 to TRBJ2-3; D remains unclear. The CDR3 extends over 14 amino acids. CDR1 and CDR2 from the germline V gene are MNHNY and SVGAGI (reference sequence). Trimming shortened V by 6 bases and J by 5 bases, and 15 bases separated the two germline ends. CDR3 region: CASSPPEVEDTQYF. The CDR3 DNA is TGTGCCAGCAGCCCTCCCGAGGTGGAAGATACGCAGTATTTT.

J is TRBJ2-5 and V is TRBV6-1; possibly TRBD1 for D (5 bases). This CDR3 contains 16 residues. Germline assignment: CDR1 MNHNS and CDR2 SASEGT. Trimming removed 1 base from V and 5 bases from J, with 17 bases in between. The CDR3 nucleotides are TGTGCCAGCAGTGAAGATCAGGGCGCCCGCCGGGAGACCCAGTACTTC. It yields the protein CASSEDQGARRETQYF.

This chain uses TRBV6-5 with TRBJ1-1; weak D call: TRBD1 (6 bases). This CDR3 region has 13 residues. Germline V gene lookup returns CDR1 MNHEY and CDR2 SVGAGI. Trimming shortened V by 2 bases and J by 6 bases, and 10 bases separated the two germline ends. For the CDR3, the DNA is TGTGCCAGCAGTTACGATGGGGGCGCTGAAGCTTTCTTT. Amino acid sequence: CASSYDGGAEAFF.

The chain uses TRBV5-1 and TRBJ1-2; perhaps TRBD1 as D (5 bases). The CDR3 contains 11 residues. Trimming took 2 bases from V and 10 from J, leaving 9 bases between them. Germline V CDR1 and CDR2: SGHRS, YFSETQ. The DNA for the CDR3 is TGCGCCAGCAGCTTAAAGGGGATCTACACCTTC. Translation: CASSLKGIYTF. Full variable domain (outside the CDR3, taken from reference TRBV5-1 and TRBJ1-2): KAGVTQTPRYLIKTRGQQVTLSCSPISGHRSVSWYQQTPGQGLQFLFEYFSETQRNKGNFPGRFSGRQFSNSRSEMNVSTLELGDSALYLCASSLKGIYTFGSGTRLTVV.

The rearrangement joins TRBV4-2 to TRBJ2-5; TRBD2 matches 8 bases. Germline V gene data show CDR1 as LGHNA and CDR2 as YNFKEQ. This CDR3 is built from 15 residues. Trimming at V came to 4 bases and at J to 5 bases, leaving 9 bases not matched to a gene. The CDR3 DNA follows: TGTGCCAGCAGCCGAGACGGGACTAGTCCGGAGACCCAGTACTTC. It yields the protein CASSRDGTSPETQYF.

The V gene is TRBV6-6, the J gene TRBJ2-7; the D is unclear. The CDR3 is made up of 14 amino acids. Germline V CDR1 and CDR2: MNHNY, SVGAGI (reference sequence). V dropped 5 bases and J dropped 2 bases, with 13 bases sitting between them. The CDR3, as DNA: TGTGCCAGCAGTATGGTTAAGGCTCCCTACGAGCAGTACTTC. Amino acids: CASSMVKAPYEQYF.